The 21 T cell receptor beta chains below come from one sample, sequenced in a study of immune evolution from preneoplasia to lung adenocarcinoma (dated by TCRdb to the early 2020s). Library generation was performed with the immunoSEQ multiplex PCR assay. The table comes from immuneACCESS by way of TCRdb, which keeps in-frame sequences with V and J called. Part of the clones is missing from these tables; in studies checked, under half for an unresolved V gene and the rest for unknown reasons. The sample table holds tens of thousands of clones, of which 70% to 85% were seen once. The ten largest clones represent around 6% of the sample. Sequencing used FFPE invasive lung adenocarcinoma tissue. The cell subset or site label, as the study defines it: frankly invasive lung adenocarcinoma (ADC). These receptors all come from a person aged 55 to 75 with lung adenocarcinoma.

The rearrangement uses TRBV19 and TRBJ2-2; weak D call: TRBD1 (6 bases). Germline-derived CDR1 and CDR2 are LNHDA and SQIVND (reference sequence). The V end was cut by 5 bases, the J end by 6 bases, with 10 bases between. This CDR3 spans 13 amino acids. CDR3 in DNA: TGTGCCAGTAGTTTGACAGGTTCCGGGGAGCTGTTTTTT. Protein product: CASSLTGSGELFF.

The chain carries TRBV2 and TRBJ2-3; D gene uncertain. Germline values: CDR1 SNHLY, CDR2 FYNNEI. V lost 0 bases, J lost 4 bases, and 8 bases lay in between. The CDR3 extends over 14 amino acids. The CDR3 DNA sequence: TGTGCCAGCAGTGAAGCCCGGGTGGCAGATACGCAGTATTTT. It is translated as CASSEARVADTQYF.

This clone has only a few counts. The chain is built from TRBV6-4 and TRBJ2-3, with TRBD1 as a possible D gene (6 bases). The germline V and J ends were trimmed by 3 bases and 5 bases, with 12 bases remaining between them. This CDR3 is 14 amino acids long. Germline CDR1 reads MRHNA; CDR2 reads SNTAGT. The chain's CDR3 is CASSDQGRGDTQYF. The DNA for the CDR3 is TGTGCCAGCAGTGATCAGGGCAGGGGAGATACGCAGTATTTT.

The rearrangement joins TRBV6-4 to TRBJ2-3; 7 nucleotides match TRBD2. Germline trimming cut 0 bases from V and 3 bases from J; bases unmatched to any gene: 9. The CDR3 covers 17 residues. Germline V lookup: CDR1 MRHNA, CDR2 SNTAGT. This chain's CDR3 is CASSDSSGGRGTDTQYF. CDR3 nucleotide sequence: TGTGCCAGCAGTGACTCTTCGGGCGGGAGAGGTACAGATACGCAGTATTTT.

The chain recombines TRBV7-3 with TRBJ2-1, with 8 bases fitting TRBD2. With 3 bases clipped from V and 2 bases from J, the junction kept 6 bases outside the gene matches. This CDR3 has 16 amino acids. CDR1 and CDR2 (germline): SGHTA, FQGTGA. CDR3 DNA sequence: TGTGCCAGCAGCTTGTCCAGCGGGAGCCCCTACAATGAGCAGTTCTTC. Amino acids: CASSLSSGSPYNEQFF.

CDR3 sequence reads: CASRLDSGNEKLFF. The CDR3 DNA is TGTGCCAGCAGATTGGACAGTGGTAATGAAAAACTGTTTTTT. The chain carries TRBV6-1 and TRBJ1-4; perhaps TRBD1 as D (6 bases). CDR3 length equals 14 residues. V lost 6 bases and J lost 4, with 12 bases in between. CDR1 is MNHNS and CDR2 is SASEGT in the germline V gene.

This clone was counted only a few times. This chain uses TRBV29-1 with TRBJ2-3; D is unclear. CDR3 length: 10 residues. Per the germline V gene, CDR1 is SQVTM and CDR2 is ANQGSEA. The ends were cut back, 4 bases at V and 6 bases at J, with 5 bases in the middle. The CDR3 region has the DNA TGCAGCGTTGCCGTGGATACGCAGTATTTT. It translates to CSVAVDTQYF.

This clone was observed a few times. The chain uses TRBV5-4 and TRBJ2-7; either TRBD1 or TRBD2 may supply D (5 bases each). Trimming pared 5 bases from V and 3 bases from J, leaving 12 bases between. This CDR3 spans 13 amino acids. The V gene's germline CDR1 is SGHNT and CDR2 YYREEE (reference sequence). The CDR3 is CASSMGRNYEQYF. The DNA of the CDR3 is TGTGCCAGCAGTATGGGACGGAACTACGAGCAGTACTTC.

The chain carries TRBV15 and TRBJ1-6; D gene ambiguous. The CDR3 has 14 amino acids. In germline, CDR1 is LNHNV, CDR2 YYDKDF (reference sequence). The ends were cut back, 3 bases at V and 8 bases at J, with 11 bases in the middle. The CDR3 DNA sequence: TGTGCCACCAGCAGCCCCCGGCAGGATTCACCCCTCCACTTT. This sequence encodes CATSSPRQDSPLHF.

The genes are TRBV5-1 and TRBJ2-5; D is possibly TRBD1 or TRBD2 (6 bases each). From germline, CDR1 is SGHRS and CDR2 YFSETQ. The CDR3 spans 14 residues. Between the trimmed V and J ends, which lost 4 bases and 4 bases, there was a span of 14 bases. The CDR3 DNA reads as TGCGCCAGCAGCGGGGGCCGGGAGCGAGAGACCCAGTACTTC. Protein product: CASSGGRERETQYF.

The chain links TRBV5-1 to TRBJ2-7; 9 nucleotides match TRBD1. The V gene's germline CDR1 is SGHRS and CDR2 YFSETQ. The CDR3 runs to 14 residues. Trimming at V came to 2 bases and at J to 4 bases, leaving 4 bases not matched to a gene. The CDR3 protein is CASSLGQGSYEQYF. CDR3 sequence (DNA): TGCGCCAGCAGCTTAGGACAGGGGAGTTACGAGCAGTACTTC.

The CDR3 reads CAISETQRYNQPQHF. The DNA for the CDR3 is TGTGCCATCAGTGAGACCCAGAGATACAATCAGCCCCAGCATTTT. This chain links TRBV10-3 with TRBJ1-5; D is unresolved. V was trimmed by 2 bases and J by 3 bases, leaving 11 bases between them. Germline loops: CDR1 ENHRY, CDR2 SYGVKD. This CDR3 has 15 amino acids.

The chain is built from TRBV6-6 and TRBJ2-7, with D unresolved. Deletions cut 5 bases from V and 6 bases from J, with 20 bases between. This CDR3 comprises 15 residues. Germline loops: CDR1 MNHNY, CDR2 SVGAGI (reference sequence). The CDR3 DNA is TGTGCCAGCAGTCCAGCCCAAGGCCGCCGAGGCGAGCAGTACTTC. This encodes CASSPAQGRRGEQYF.

J is TRBJ2-1 and V is TRBV29-1, with TRBD2 as a possible D gene (5 bases). This CDR3 spans 11 amino acids. Germline assignment: CDR1 SQVTM and CDR2 ANQGSEA. V was pared by 7 bases and J by 10 bases, with 14 bases between. In DNA form, the CDR3 reads TGCAGCGCTTCGGACCGCGGGGAGCAGTTCTTC. Amino acids: CSASDRGEQFF.

This chain uses TRBV5-1 with TRBJ2-1; D remains ambiguous. Looked up from germline, CDR1 is SGHRS and CDR2 is YFSETQ. With 0 bases removed from V and 3 bases from J, the gap between germline ends came to 10 bases. This CDR3 is built from 15 residues. CDR3 region: CASSLVSNDYNEQFF. The CDR3 bases are TGCGCCAGCAGCTTGGTTTCAAACGACTACAATGAGCAGTTCTTC.

The chain has TRBV30 and TRBJ2-2; D is ambiguous. V lost 4 bases and J 8 bases, leaving 14 bases between the germline ends. Per germline, CDR1 GTSNPN and CDR2 SVGIG (reference sequence). The CDR3 contains 13 residues. DNA of the CDR3: TGTGCCTGGAAATCTCGGAGTCCGGGGGAGCTGTTTTTT. The encoded protein is CAWKSRSPGELFF.

The CDR3: CASSEGFSARETQYF. The CDR3, as DNA: TGTGCCAGCAGTGAAGGTTTTAGCGCCCGAGAGACCCAGTACTTC. The rearrangement uses TRBV6-1 and TRBJ2-5; maybe TRBD2 (5 bases). This CDR3 region has 15 residues. Looked up from germline, CDR1 is MNHNS and CDR2 is SASEGT. The V and J ends lost 1 base and 4 bases respectively, with 13 bases between them.

This chain joins TRBV29-1 and TRBJ2-5, with 11 bases lining up with TRBD2. Germline trimming cut 6 bases from V and 1 base from J; bases unmatched to any gene: 7. CDR1 SQVTM and CDR2 ANQGSEA come from the germline V gene. The CDR3 runs to 15 residues. The chain's CDR3 is CSVDGTSGSQETQYF. The CDR3 coding sequence is TGCAGCGTAGATGGGACTAGCGGAAGCCAAGAGACCCAGTACTTC.

The V gene is TRBV30, the J gene TRBJ2-1; D gene unclear. This CDR3 has 16 residues. In germline, CDR1 is GTSNPN, CDR2 SVGIG (reference sequence). The V and J ends lost 4 bases and 0 bases respectively, with 16 bases between them. CDR3 DNA: TGTGCCTGGAAGACTCTAGGCGCCATCTCCTACAATGAGCAGTTCTTC. Translation gives CAWKTLGAISYNEQFF.

J is TRBJ1-1 and V is TRBV28; no reliable D call. CDR1 and CDR2 from the germline V gene are MDHEN and SYDVKM. The CDR3 spans 12 residues. V dropped 6 bases and J dropped 6 bases, with 11 bases sitting between them. CDR3 residues: CASSLLYSEAFF. The CDR3 DNA follows: TGTGCCAGCAGCCTCTTATACTCTGAAGCTTTCTTT.

CDR3 in DNA: TGTGCCAGCAGCTTCATAAGGATGGCAGATACGCAGTATTTT. Its protein is CASSFIRMADTQYF. The J gene is TRBJ2-3, the V gene TRBV7-2; D remains unclear. Germline V gene data show CDR1 as SGHTA and CDR2 as FQGNSA. This CDR3 region has 14 residues. Between the trimmed V and J ends, which lost 3 bases and 4 bases, there was a span of 11 bases.